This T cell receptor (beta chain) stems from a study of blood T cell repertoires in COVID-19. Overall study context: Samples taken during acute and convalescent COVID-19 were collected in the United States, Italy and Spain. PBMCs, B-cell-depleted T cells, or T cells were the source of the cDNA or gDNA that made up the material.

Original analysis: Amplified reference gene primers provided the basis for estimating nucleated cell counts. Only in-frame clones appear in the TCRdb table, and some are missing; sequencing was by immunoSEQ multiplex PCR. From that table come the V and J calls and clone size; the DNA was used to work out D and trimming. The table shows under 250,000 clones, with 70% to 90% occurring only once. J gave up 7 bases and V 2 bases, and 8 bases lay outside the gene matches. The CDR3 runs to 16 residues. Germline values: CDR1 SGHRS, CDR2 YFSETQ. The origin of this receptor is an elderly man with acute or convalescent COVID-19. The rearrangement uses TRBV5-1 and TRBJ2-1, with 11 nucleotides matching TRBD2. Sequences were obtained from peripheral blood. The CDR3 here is CASSFSGTSGLNEQFF. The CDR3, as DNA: TGCGCCAGCAGCTTCTCCGGGACTAGCGGCCTAAATGAGCAGTTCTTC.